This passage covers 14 T cell receptor beta chains from one sample sequenced in a study of blood T cell repertoires in COVID-19. The method was immunoSEQ multiplex PCR; TCRdb's version includes in-frame clones alone and lacks a portion of them. The sample has about 210,000 clones; 83% are singletons. Material for sequencing was peripheral blood. These receptors originate from a woman aged 40 to 49 with active or convalescent COVID-19.

The V gene is TRBV6-2 or TRBV6-3, the J gene TRBJ1-6, with no clear D. This CDR3 has 15 amino acids. The ends were cut back, 2 bases at V and 9 bases at J, with 14 bases in the middle. In germline, CDR1 is MNHEY, CDR2 SVGEGT. The CDR3 nucleotides read TGTGCCAGCAGTTACCAGACGCTTTCGGGTTCACCCCTCCACTTT. Translation: CASSYQTLSGSPLHF.

The V call is TRBV2, the J call TRBJ2-5; tentative D call: TRBD2 (5 bases). V shed 6 bases and J shed 4 bases, with 21 bases lying between them. CDR3 length: 16 residues. Germline CDR1 is SNHLY and CDR2 is FYNNEI. In DNA form, the CDR3 reads TGTGCCAGCAGCCGGACGGCATCGCGGCGGGTAGAGACCCAGTACTTC. Protein: CASSRTASRRVETQYF.

This clone was seen just once. J is TRBJ1-3 and V is TRBV7-9; 7 positions match TRBD1. Germline CDR1 and CDR2: SEHNR and FQNEAQ (reference sequence). The CDR3 totals 14 residues. Trimming removed 8 bases from V and 3 bases from J; junction bases left unmatched: 7. The CDR3 sequence: CASAGTGDGNTIYF. The CDR3 nucleotides are TGTGCCAGCGCCGGTACAGGGGATGGAAACACCATATATTTT.

This clone appeared a few times. V gene TRBV19 combines with J gene TRBJ1-1; D perhaps matches TRBD1 (5 bases). CDR1 and CDR2 (germline): LNHDA, SQIVND (reference sequence). The CDR3 is 13 residues long. Trimming shortened V by 0 bases and J by 3 bases, and 5 bases separated the two germline ends. The chain's CDR3 is CASSIEGDTEAFF. CDR3 nucleotides: TGTGCCAGTAGTATAGAAGGGGACACTGAAGCTTTCTTT. The full variable domain, completed using reference TRBV19 and TRBJ1-1, is DGGITQSPKYLFRKEGQNVTLSCEQNLNHDAMYWYRQDPGQGLRLIYYSQIVNDFQKGDIAEGYSVSREKKESFPLTVTSAQKNPTAFYLCASSIEGDTEAFFGQGTRLTVV.

This chain joins TRBV7-9 and TRBJ1-2; D is possibly TRBD1 (6 bases). The CDR3 sequence is 14 residues long. Germline CDR1 and CDR2: SEHNR and FQNEAQ (reference sequence). V lost 6 bases and J 7 bases, leaving 18 bases between the germline ends. The CDR3 sequence is CASSGTGPYTGYTF. The CDR3 coding sequence is TGTGCCAGCAGTGGTACAGGGCCCTATACTGGCTACACCTTC. The variable domain in full, with the rest retrieved from reference TRBV7-9 and TRBJ1-2, is DTGVSQNPRHKITKRGQNVTFRCDPISEHNRLYWYRQTLGQGPEFLTYFQNEAQLEKSRLLSDRFSAERPKGSFSTLEIQRTEQGDSAMYLCASSGTGPYTGYTFGSGTRLTVV.

This clone was observed a handful of times. The chain joins TRBV6-5 to TRBJ1-2, with 8 positions matching TRBD1. The V gene end was trimmed by 0 bases and the J gene end by 8 bases; junction bases not matched to a gene: 5. This CDR3 is built from 14 residues. Germline CDR1 and CDR2: MNHEY and SVGAGI. The CDR3: CASSYSDRGDGYTF. CDR3 sequence (DNA): TGTGCCAGCAGTTACTCTGACAGGGGTGACGGCTACACCTTC.

V and J are TRBV29-1 and TRBJ1-1, with D unclear. Trimming shortened V by 4 bases and J by 1 base, and 10 bases separated the two germline ends. The germline CDR1 and CDR2 sequences are SQVTM and ANQGSEA. CDR3 length: 13 residues. In nucleotides, the CDR3 is TGCAGCGTTGTGCCAGCGGCGAACACTGAAGCTTTCTTT. Translating gives CSVVPAANTEAFF.

V is TRBV5-6 and J is TRBJ1-4; 8 bases are a match to TRBD1. Germline loops: CDR1 SGHDT, CDR2 YYEEEE. J gave up 8 bases and V 3 bases, and 6 bases lay outside the gene matches. The CDR3 contains 14 residues. CDR3 nucleotides: TGTGCCAGCAGCTACGGACAGGGTTCCGAAAAACTGTTTTTT. Its translation: CASSYGQGSEKLFF.

The V gene is TRBV30, the J gene TRBJ1-1; D gene unclear. CDR3 size: 12 residues. The V end was cut by 0 bases, the J end by 7 bases, with 9 bases between. The germline V gene encodes CDR1 GTSNPN and CDR2 SVGIG (reference sequence). The CDR3 loop reads CAWSVTPGEAFF. The CDR3 region has the DNA TGTGCCTGGAGTGTAACCCCCGGTGAAGCTTTCTTT.

This chain connects TRBV5-6 to TRBJ1-1, with 7 nucleotides matching TRBD1. Germline V gives CDR1 SGHDT, CDR2 YYEEEE. The CDR3 has 17 amino acids. V dropped 4 bases and J dropped 0; count of bases not matched to a gene: 12. The CDR3 loop reads CASSPGQVRGMNTEAFF. The CDR3 coding sequence is TGTGCCAGCAGCCCCGGACAGGTCAGGGGCATGAACACTGAAGCTTTCTTT.

The chain employs TRBV5-1 and TRBJ2-3; unclear D gene. The length of the CDR3 is 15 residues. Germline lookup yields CDR1 SGHRS and CDR2 YFSETQ. The V and J ends lost 7 bases and 0 bases respectively, with 15 bases between them. The CDR3 is CASSETGWSTDTQYF. The CDR3 coding sequence is TGCGCCAGCTCGGAAACGGGTTGGAGCACAGATACGCAGTATTTT.

In its sample, this clone was seen many times. CDR3 sequence reads: CASSITEIYGYTF. In DNA form, the CDR3 reads TGTGCCAGTAGTATCACGGAGATCTATGGCTACACCTTC. V gene TRBV19 combines with J gene TRBJ1-2; unclear D gene. CDR1 LNHDA and CDR2 SQIVND come from the germline V gene (reference sequence). The CDR3 runs to 13 residues. V lost 3 bases, J lost 4 bases, and 9 bases lay in between.

The CDR3 nucleotides read TGTGCCAGCAGCTTAACCCCACAGCTGAACACTGAAGCTTTCTTT. It translates to CASSLTPQLNTEAFF. The chain uses TRBV11-2 and TRBJ1-1, with D uncertain. Per the germline V gene, CDR1 is SGHAT and CDR2 is FQNNGV. The length of the CDR3 is 15 residues. The V gene lost 2 bases and the J gene lost 0 bases, with 10 bases spanning the gap.

The CDR3 is CASSRTGSSYEQYF. The CDR3 DNA reads TGTGCCAGCAGCCGGACAGGGTCGTCCTACGAGCAGTACTTC. The rearrangement links TRBV9 to TRBJ2-7; 8 nucleotides line up with TRBD1. This CDR3 has 14 amino acids. V gave up 4 bases and J gave up 1 base; unmatched junction bases: 4. CDR1 and CDR2 (germline): SGDLS, YYNGEE.